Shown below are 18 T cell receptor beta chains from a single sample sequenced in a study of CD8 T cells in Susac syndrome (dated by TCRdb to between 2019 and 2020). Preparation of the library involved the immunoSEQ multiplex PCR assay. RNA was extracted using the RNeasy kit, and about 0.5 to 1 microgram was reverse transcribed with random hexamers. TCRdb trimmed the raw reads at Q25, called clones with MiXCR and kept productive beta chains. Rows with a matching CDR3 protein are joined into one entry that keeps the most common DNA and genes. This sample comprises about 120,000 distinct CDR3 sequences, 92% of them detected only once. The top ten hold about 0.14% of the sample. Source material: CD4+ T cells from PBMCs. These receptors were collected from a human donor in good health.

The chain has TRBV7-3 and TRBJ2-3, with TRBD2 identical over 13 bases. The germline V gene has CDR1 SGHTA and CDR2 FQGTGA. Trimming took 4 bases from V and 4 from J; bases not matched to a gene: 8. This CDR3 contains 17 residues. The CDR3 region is CASSSRTSGGRADTQYF. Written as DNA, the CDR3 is TGTGCCAGCAGCTCTAGGACTAGCGGGGGTCGGGCAGATACGCAGTATTTT.

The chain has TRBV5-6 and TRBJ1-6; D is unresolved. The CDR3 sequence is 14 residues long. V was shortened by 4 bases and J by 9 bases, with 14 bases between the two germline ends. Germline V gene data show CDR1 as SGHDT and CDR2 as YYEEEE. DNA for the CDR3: TGTGCCAGCAGCCTGGTGGCAGGTGTTTCACCCCTCCACTTT. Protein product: CASSLVAGVSPLHF.

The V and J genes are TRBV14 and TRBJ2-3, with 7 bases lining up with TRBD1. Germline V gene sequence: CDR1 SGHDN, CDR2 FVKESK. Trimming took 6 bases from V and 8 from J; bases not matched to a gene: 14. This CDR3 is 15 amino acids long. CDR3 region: CASSNSTGWIGTQYF. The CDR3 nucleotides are TGTGCCAGCAGTAATTCGACAGGGTGGATCGGTACGCAGTATTTT.

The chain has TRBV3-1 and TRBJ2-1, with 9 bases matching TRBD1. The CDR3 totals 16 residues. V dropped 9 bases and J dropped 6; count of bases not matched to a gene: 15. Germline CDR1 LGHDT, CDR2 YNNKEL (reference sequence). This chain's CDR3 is CASPVPRDRVLNEQFF. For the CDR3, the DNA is TGTGCCAGTCCCGTTCCGAGGGACAGGGTGCTCAATGAGCAGTTCTTC.

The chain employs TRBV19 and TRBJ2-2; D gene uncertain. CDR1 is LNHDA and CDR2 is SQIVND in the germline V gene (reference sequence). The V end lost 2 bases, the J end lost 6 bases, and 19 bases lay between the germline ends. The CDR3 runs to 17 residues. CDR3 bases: TGTGCCAGTAGTATACGAGAGGCTGCCCCCCGGGCCGGGGAGCTGTTTTTT. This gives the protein CASSIREAAPRAGELFF.

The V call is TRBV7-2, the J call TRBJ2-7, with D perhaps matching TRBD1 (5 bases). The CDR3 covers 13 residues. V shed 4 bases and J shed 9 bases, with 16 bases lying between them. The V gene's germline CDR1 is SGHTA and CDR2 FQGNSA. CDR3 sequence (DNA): TGTGCCAGCAGCTCTGGGGCTGGCGGTGGGCAGTACTTC. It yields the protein CASSSGAGGGQYF.

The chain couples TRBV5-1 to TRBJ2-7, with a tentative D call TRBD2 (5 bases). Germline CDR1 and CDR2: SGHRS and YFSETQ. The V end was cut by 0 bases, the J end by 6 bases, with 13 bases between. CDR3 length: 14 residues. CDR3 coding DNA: TGCGCCAGCAGCTTGGAATTCCCGGGGTCCGAGCAGTACTTC. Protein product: CASSLEFPGSEQYF. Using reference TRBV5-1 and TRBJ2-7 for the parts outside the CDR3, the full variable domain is KAGVTQTPRYLIKTRGQQVTLSCSPISGHRSVSWYQQTPGQGLQFLFEYFSETQRNKGNFPGRFSGRQFSNSRSEMNVSTLELGDSALYLCASSLEFPGSEQYFGPGTRLTVT.

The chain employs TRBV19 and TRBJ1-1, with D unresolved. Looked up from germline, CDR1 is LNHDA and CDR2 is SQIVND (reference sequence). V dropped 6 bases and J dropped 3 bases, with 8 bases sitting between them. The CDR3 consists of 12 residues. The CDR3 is CASRSGHTEAFF. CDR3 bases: TGTGCCAGTAGGTCCGGACACACTGAAGCTTTCTTT. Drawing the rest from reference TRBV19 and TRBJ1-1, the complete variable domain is DGGITQSPKYLFRKEGQNVTLSCEQNLNHDAMYWYRQDPGQGLRLIYYSQIVNDFQKGDIAEGYSVSREKKESFPLTVTSAQKNPTAFYLCASRSGHTEAFFGQGTRLTVV.

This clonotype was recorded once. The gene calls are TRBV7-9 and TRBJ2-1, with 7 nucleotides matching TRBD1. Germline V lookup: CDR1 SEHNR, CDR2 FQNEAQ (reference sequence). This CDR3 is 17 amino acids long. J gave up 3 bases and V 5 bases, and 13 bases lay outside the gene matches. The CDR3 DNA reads TGTGCCAGCAGCGCTCCCGCGACAGGGAATATCTACAATGAGCAGTTCTTC. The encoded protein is CASSAPATGNIYNEQFF.

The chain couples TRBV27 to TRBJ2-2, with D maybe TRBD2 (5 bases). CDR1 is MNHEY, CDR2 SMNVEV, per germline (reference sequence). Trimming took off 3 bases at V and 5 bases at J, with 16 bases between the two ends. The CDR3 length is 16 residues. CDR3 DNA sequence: TGTGCCAGCAGTTTCCTGAGCATAGGAGGAACCGGGGAGCTGTTTTTT. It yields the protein CASSFLSIGGTGELFF.

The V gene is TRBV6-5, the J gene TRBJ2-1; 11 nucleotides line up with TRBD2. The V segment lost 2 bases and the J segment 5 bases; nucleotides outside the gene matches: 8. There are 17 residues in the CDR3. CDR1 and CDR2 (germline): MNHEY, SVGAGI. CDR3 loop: CASSYRRVAGGHNEQFF. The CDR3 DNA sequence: TGTGCCAGCAGTTACCGCCGGGTAGCGGGGGGGCACAATGAGCAGTTCTTC.

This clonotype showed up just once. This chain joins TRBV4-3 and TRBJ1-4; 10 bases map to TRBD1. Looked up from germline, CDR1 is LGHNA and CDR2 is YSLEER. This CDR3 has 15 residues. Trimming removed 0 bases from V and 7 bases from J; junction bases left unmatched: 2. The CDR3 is CASSQEGQGSEKLFF. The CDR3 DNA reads TGCGCCAGCAGCCAAGAGGGACAGGGGAGTGAAAAACTGTTTTTT.

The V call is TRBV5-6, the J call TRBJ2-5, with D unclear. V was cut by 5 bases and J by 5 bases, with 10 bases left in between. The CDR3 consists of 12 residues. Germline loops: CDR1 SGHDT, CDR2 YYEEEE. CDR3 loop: CASRGFGETQYF. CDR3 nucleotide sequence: TGTGCCAGCAGAGGGTTTGGGGAGACCCAGTACTTC.

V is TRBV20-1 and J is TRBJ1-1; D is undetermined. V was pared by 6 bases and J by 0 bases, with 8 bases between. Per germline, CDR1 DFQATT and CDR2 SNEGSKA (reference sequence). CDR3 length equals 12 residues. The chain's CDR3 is CSAELMNTEAFF. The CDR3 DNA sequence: TGCAGTGCGGAGCTCATGAACACTGAAGCTTTCTTT.

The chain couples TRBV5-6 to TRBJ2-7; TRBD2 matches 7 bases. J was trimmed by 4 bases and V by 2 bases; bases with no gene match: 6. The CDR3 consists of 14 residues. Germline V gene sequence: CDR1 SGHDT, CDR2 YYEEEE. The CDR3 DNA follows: TGTGCCAGCAGCTTCTCGGCTAGCGGTTACGAGCAGTACTTC. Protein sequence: CASSFSASGYEQYF.

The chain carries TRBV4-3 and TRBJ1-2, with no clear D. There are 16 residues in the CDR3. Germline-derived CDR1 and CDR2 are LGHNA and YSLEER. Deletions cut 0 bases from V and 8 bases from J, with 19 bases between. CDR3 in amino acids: CASSQDLTAKPGGYTF. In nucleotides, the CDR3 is TGCGCCAGCAGCCAAGATCTGACCGCTAAGCCGGGGGGCTACACCTTC.

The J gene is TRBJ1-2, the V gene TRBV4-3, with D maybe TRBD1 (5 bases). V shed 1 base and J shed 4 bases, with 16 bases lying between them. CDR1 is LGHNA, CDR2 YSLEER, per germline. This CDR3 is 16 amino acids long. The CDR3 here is CASSQGAGPHGYGYTF. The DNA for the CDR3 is TGCGCCAGCAGCCAAGGGGCAGGGCCGCATGGCTATGGCTACACCTTC.

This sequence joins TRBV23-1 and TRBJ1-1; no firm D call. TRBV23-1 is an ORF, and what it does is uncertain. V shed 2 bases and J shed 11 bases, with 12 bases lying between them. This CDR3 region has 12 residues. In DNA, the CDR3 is TGCGCCAGCAGTCAAAAGGTACAGTATGCTTTCTTT. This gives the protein CASSQKVQYAFF.